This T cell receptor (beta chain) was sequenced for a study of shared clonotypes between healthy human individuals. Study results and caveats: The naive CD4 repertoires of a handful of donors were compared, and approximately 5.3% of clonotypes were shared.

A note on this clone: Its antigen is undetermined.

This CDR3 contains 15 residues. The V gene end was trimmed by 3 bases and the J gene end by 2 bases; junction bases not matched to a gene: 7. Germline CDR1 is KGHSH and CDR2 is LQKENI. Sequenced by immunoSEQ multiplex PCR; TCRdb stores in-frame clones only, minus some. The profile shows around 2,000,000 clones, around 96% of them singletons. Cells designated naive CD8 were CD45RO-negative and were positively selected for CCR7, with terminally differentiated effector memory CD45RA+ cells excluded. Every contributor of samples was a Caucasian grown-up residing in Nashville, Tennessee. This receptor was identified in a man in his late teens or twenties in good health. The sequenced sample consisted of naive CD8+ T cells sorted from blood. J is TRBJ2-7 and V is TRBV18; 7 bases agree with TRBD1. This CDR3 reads CASSPLTGEAYEQYF. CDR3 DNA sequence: TGTGCCAGCTCACCTTTAACAGGGGAAGCCTACGAGCAGTACTTC.